The rows below give T cell receptor beta chains drawn from one sample of a study of T-cell memory formation after mild COVID-19. Using its own MiXCR run on the 5' RACE reads, TCRdb lists one record per CDR3 protein. The data contain around 200,000 distinct CDR3 sequences, 20% to 25% of them singletons. The sample comprised PBMCs or a T cell subset sorted from them (not recorded which). The receptor set was obtained from an adult woman who had mild COVID-19 (a few samples of this study predate the infection). Cell type and time point are not known. Both conserved end residues are part of each CDR3. A D gene is named only where the DNA matches it firmly. Expanded clones get a size class; other rows say once, few or many, or leave the size out.

TGTGCCAGCAGCTTAGGGGGACCCCTTGTCGAGACCCAGTACTTC | CASSLGGPLVETQYF | TRBV7-7 | - | TRBJ2-5 | -
TGTGCCAGCAGTTATTCGTTGGCGGGAGCGAACACCGGGGAGCTGTTTTTT | CASSYSLAGANTGELFF | TRBV6-5 | TRBD2 | TRBJ2-2 | -
TGCGCCAGCAGTCCCCTTTCCGAGGACAGTAGCAATCAGCCCCAGCATTTT | CASSPLSEDSSNQPQHF | TRBV23-1 | - | TRBJ1-5 | once
TGTGCCAGCAGTTTAGTGGGCTTCGGCAATCAGCCCCAGCATTTT | CASSLVGFGNQPQHF | TRBV27 | - | TRBJ1-5 | -
TGTGCCAGCAGCTCCAAGGGGGGCCTGGGGACTGAAGCTTTCTTT | CASSSKGGLGTEAFF | TRBV7-6 | - | TRBJ1-1 | few
TGTGCCAGCAGCGTAGCTGACGGGGGCGGAACTGAAGCTTTCTTT | CASSVADGGGTEAFF | TRBV9 | - | TRBJ1-1 | -
TGCGCCAGCAGCGACGGACAGGAAGGGGGGCCCCAGCATTTT | CASSDGQEGGPQHF | TRBV5-1 | TRBD1 | TRBJ1-5 | -
TGTGCCAGCAGTTACGGGGAGGGTAGAGAGACCCAGTACTTC | CASSYGEGRETQYF | TRBV6-2/TRBV6-3 | TRBD2 | TRBJ2-5 | few
TGTGCCAGCAGCCCCCCCGCAGCCTACGAGCAGTACTTC | CASSPPAAYEQYF | TRBV14 | - | TRBJ2-7 | -
TGTGCCAGCAGCCCAACCCCTCCACTAGCGGGAGAAGTCGAGACCCAGTACTTC | CASSPTPPLAGEVETQYF | TRBV3-1 | TRBD2 | TRBJ2-5 | few
TGTGCCAGCAGCCAAGCAGGGGTCTCCTACGAGCAGTACTTC | CASSQAGVSYEQYF | TRBV14 | - | TRBJ2-7 | few
TGTGCCAGCAGTGACGGGACAGGGGGGTTCTACGAGCAGTACTTC | CASSDGTGGFYEQYF | TRBV2 | TRBD1 | TRBJ2-7 | -
TGTGCCAGCAGGCAGACTTCCGGGACAGGACCTTACAATGAGCAGTTCTTC | CASRQTSGTGPYNEQFF | TRBV7-9 | TRBD1 | TRBJ2-1 | -
TGTGCCAGCAGCTCAGAGGAGGGGCTGCCTGGCTACACCTTC | CASSSEEGLPGYTF | TRBV9 | - | TRBJ1-2 | few
TGTGCCAGCAGACAGGCCCTGGGGACTGAAGCTTTCTTT | CASRQALGTEAFF | TRBV13 | - | TRBJ1-1 | few
TGTGCCAGCAGCTCGTATCCGACAGGGAAAATGACAGATACGCAGTATTTT | CASSSYPTGKMTDTQYF | TRBV11-2 | TRBD1 | TRBJ2-3 | few
TGCAGTGCCTGGGTTAAGGGGTTTTCGGAGACCCAGTACTTC | CSAWVKGFSETQYF | TRBV20-1 | - | TRBJ2-5 | -
TGTGCTAGTGGCTATCCGGGACTAGCGGGAGAATGGGAGACCCAGTACTTC | CASGYPGLAGEWETQYF | TRBV12-5 | TRBD2 | TRBJ2-5 | -
TGTGCCTTGACACTCAGCTCCTACAATGAGCAGTTCTTC | CALTLSSYNEQFF | TRBV30 | - | TRBJ2-1 | -
TGTGCCAGTAGTATCCTAGGCGGGTTCGGGGAGCTGTTTTTT | CASSILGGFGELFF | TRBV19 | - | TRBJ2-2 | -
TGCAGTGCTAGAGGGGGGGGACAGAGTTTCTCCTACGAGCAGTACTTC | CSARGGGQSFSYEQYF | TRBV20-1 | - | TRBJ2-7 | few
TGTGCCAGCAGCCCCGAACTTCTAGCTAATGAGCAGTTCTTC | CASSPELLANEQFF | TRBV11-2 | - | TRBJ2-1 | -
TGTGCCAGCAGCGGGGCTCGGAAGAATGAGCAGTTCTTC | CASSGARKNEQFF | TRBV9 | - | TRBJ2-1 | -
TGTGCCAGCAGGGACGGTAATCAGCCCCAGCATTTT | CASRDGNQPQHF | TRBV12-3/TRBV12-4 | - | TRBJ1-5 | few
TGTGCCAGCAGCGCAGGGGGCGACGATACGCAGTATTTT | CASSAGGDDTQYF | TRBV9 | TRBD1 | TRBJ2-3 | -
TGTGCCAGCAGTTTAGGCGTCTACGAGCAGTACTTC | CASSLGVYEQYF | TRBV5-6 | - | TRBJ2-7 | many
TGTGCCATCAGTGACTCCTCGGGTTCGTACACCGGGGAGCTGTTTTTT | CAISDSSGSYTGELFF | TRBV10-3 | - | TRBJ2-2 | -
TGTGCCAGCAGTGCCGTAGGGAGCCGCACGGATTTCTATGGCTACACCTTC | CASSAVGSRTDFYGYTF | TRBV6-1 | - | TRBJ1-2 | -
TGCGCCAGCAGCCAAAAGGGGCAAAACACTGAAGCTTTCTTT | CASSQKGQNTEAFF | TRBV4-1 | - | TRBJ1-1 | -
TGCGCCAGCAGCTCAGGGCAGTATGGGGAGCTGTTTTTT | CASSSGQYGELFF | TRBV4-3 | - | TRBJ2-2 | -
TGCGCCAGCAGCCAAGCTAGCGGGGGAACTTACGAGCAGTACTTC | CASSQASGGTYEQYF | TRBV4-1 | TRBD2 | TRBJ2-7 | -
TGCAGTGCTAGCGGGGACGGTCGCTCTGGAAACACCATATATTTT | CSASGDGRSGNTIYF | TRBV20-1 | - | TRBJ1-3 | -
TGTGCCAGCAGCGCGAGGAACTCGAGCTCCTACAATGAGCAGTTCTTC | CASSARNSSSYNEQFF | TRBV9 | - | TRBJ2-1 | few
TGCGCCAGCAGCTCGCTGACTAGCGGGGGCACAGATACGCAGTATTTT | CASSSLTSGGTDTQYF | TRBV5-1 | TRBD2 | TRBJ2-3 | -
TGTGCCAGCAGCACCCTAGCGGGTCATACAGATACGCAGTATTTT | CASSTLAGHTDTQYF | TRBV7-6 | TRBD2 | TRBJ2-3 | -
TGTGCCAGCAGCCCTCGGGTAGCGGGAGATTCCGACGAGCAGTACTTC | CASSPRVAGDSDEQYF | TRBV7-9 | TRBD2 | TRBJ2-7 | -
TGTGCCACCAGGGCCTCGACAGGGATTACCTACAATGAGCAGTTCTTC | CATRASTGITYNEQFF | TRBV24-1 | TRBD1 | TRBJ2-1 | few
TGTGCCAGCAGCACCGGACAGGGGCTCAACTATGGCTACACCTTC | CASSTGQGLNYGYTF | TRBV7-3 | TRBD1 | TRBJ1-2 | few
TGTGCCATCAGTGAAGGACAGGGGGTTTCCTACAATGAGCAGTTCTTC | CAISEGQGVSYNEQFF | TRBV10-3 | TRBD1 | TRBJ2-1 | few
TGTGCCAGCACCTCCGGGTCCATCGCTTACGAGCAGTACTTC | CASTSGSIAYEQYF | TRBV6-2/TRBV6-3 | - | TRBJ2-7 | -
TGTGCCAGCAGCCAAACGGACAGGGGCACGCAGTATTTT | CASSQTDRGTQYF | TRBV14 | TRBD1 | TRBJ2-3 | -
TGTGCCAGCAGCCCGGTCAGGTTAAACACTGAAGCTTTCTTT | CASSPVRLNTEAFF | TRBV7-2 | - | TRBJ1-1 | -
TGTGCCAGCAGTGTACCACTCCCGGGACAGGTGCCCCCAGGATCAGCTAATGAAAAACTGTTTTTT | CASSVPLPGQVPPGSANEKLFF | TRBV2 | TRBD1 | TRBJ1-4 | -
TGTGCCAGCAGTTTAGGGCAGGTCCCTTTCTCCGGGGAGCAGTACTTC | CASSLGQVPFSGEQYF | TRBV28 | - | TRBJ2-7 | -
TGTGCCAGCAGCCCAAAGTCCTACGAGCAGTACTTC | CASSPKSYEQYF | TRBV6-2/TRBV6-3 | - | TRBJ2-7 | -
TGCGCCAGCAGCCAAGATGGGACTAGCGGGGGGGCGTACAATGAGCAGTTCTTC | CASSQDGTSGGAYNEQFF | TRBV4-1 | TRBD2 | TRBJ2-1 | many
TGCAGTGCTAATCCAGGGGGCGCGGGTTATGAGCAGTTCTTC | CSANPGGAGYEQFF | TRBV20-1 | TRBD1 | TRBJ2-1 | few
TGTGCCACCAGTGATGGGGGCCTGGGGCACTACGAGCAGTACTTC | CATSDGGLGHYEQYF | TRBV24-1 | - | TRBJ2-7 | few
TGTGCCAGCAGCTTGATGGGTGCCTGGGGACTAGCGGGTCCCGAGCAGTACTTC | CASSLMGAWGLAGPEQYF | TRBV5-6 | TRBD2 | TRBJ2-7 | few
TGTGCCAGCAGCTTAGCGCAGGGCACAATCAATGAGCAGTTCTTC | CASSLAQGTINEQFF | TRBV7-9 | - | TRBJ2-1 | many
TGCGCCAGCAGCCCAAAGTGGGCGGGGCTGGAGGAGACCCAGTACTTC | CASSPKWAGLEETQYF | TRBV4-3 | - | TRBJ2-5 | many
TGTGCCAGCAGCTGGGGACAGGGGATGAACACTGAAGCTTTCTTT | CASSWGQGMNTEAFF | TRBV7-2 | TRBD1 | TRBJ1-1 | -
TGTGCCAGCAGCGCCCCCGGGACCTCCACAGATACGCAGTATTTT | CASSAPGTSTDTQYF | TRBV7-9 | - | TRBJ2-3 | -
TGTGCCAGCACCACAGGCAGGGACAGGGTCGGCTCGGGACTGTTTTTT | CASTTGRDRVGSGLFF | TRBV6-2/TRBV6-3 | TRBD1 | TRBJ1-4 | -
TGTGCCAGCAGTGATGGCGGAATTACCTACAATGAGCAGTTCTTC | CASSDGGITYNEQFF | TRBV25-1 | - | TRBJ2-1 | few
TGTGCCAGCAGCTCCTCGGGGTTCGAGCAGTACTTC | CASSSSGFEQYF | TRBV7-6 | - | TRBJ2-7 | -